The T cell receptor (beta chain) under discussion was sequenced for a study of tumor-infiltrating lymphocytes in oesophageal squamous cell carcinoma. In TCRdb, the PCR reads were re-called with MiXCR into one record per CDR3 protein. Altogether tens of thousands of distinct CDR3 sequences are present, around 37% being singletons, with the ten largest covering 15% to 20%. The V gene lost 1 base and the J gene lost 1 base, with 7 bases spanning the gap. Germline V gene data show CDR1 as LNHNV and CDR2 as YYDKDF (reference sequence). The CDR3 spans 14 residues. The receptor comes from a female donor with esophageal squamous cell carcinoma. Sequenced material: esophageal tumor tissue. This chain connects TRBV15 to TRBJ1-1, with D possibly matching TRBD1 (6 bases). CDR3 sequence (DNA): TGTGCCACCAGCAGAGCGGGGGCGAACACTGAAGCTTTCTTT. Protein: CATSRAGANTEAFF.